These 2 T cell receptor beta chains share one sample of origin, sequenced in a study of T cells in Graves' hyperthyroidism and ophthalmopathy. Amplified regions were TCR beta CDR3 sequences from RNA transcripts. Primed by the HTBI set, a first-round RT-PCR was run on the TCR CDR3. In TCRdb, the multiplex PCR reads were re-called with MiXCR into one record per CDR3 protein. The sample lists approximately 370,000 distinct CDR3 sequences; about 16% were seen once. Sequencing was performed on blood. The receptors shown here come from a woman in her 30s with Graves' hyperthyroidism.

DNA of the CDR3: TGCAGTGCTACTAGACAAGAGACCCAGTACTTC. Its translation: CSATRQETQYF. The rearrangement uses TRBV20-1 and TRBJ2-5; D is uncertain. The CDR3 spans 11 residues. Germline CDR1 and CDR2: DFQATT and SNEGSKA (reference sequence). V was clipped by 4 bases and J by 2 bases, with 5 bases between them.

This clonotype turned up a few times. This chain joins TRBV5-4 and TRBJ2-1; 8 bases align to TRBD2. Per the germline V gene, CDR1 is SGHNT and CDR2 is YYREEE (reference sequence). V was clipped by 3 bases and J by 4 bases; unmatched bases: 6. The CDR3 runs 15 residues. The CDR3 DNA follows: TGTGCCAGCAGCTCCCCTGCGGGAGGTTACAATGAGCAGTTCTTC. Its protein product is CASSSPAGGYNEQFF.